This TCR beta chain is drawn from a study of T cell repertoires in cytomegalovirus infection. Overall study: Public TCR beta signatures provided an indication of both CMV infection and a matching HLA type. Whole-study findings and limits: CMV-specific TCR beta clonotypes restricted by HLA-C were the ones dominating the ex vivo response. Cumulative public TCR beta family frequency identified carriers of CMV plus the relevant HLA.

CDR1 is SGHNT, CDR2 YYREEE, per germline (reference sequence). With 4 bases removed from V and 4 bases from J, the gap between germline ends came to 14 bases. This CDR3 is built from 14 residues. As regards this clonotype: The antigen is unknown.

TCRdb recomputed calls from the reads with MiXCR, one row per CDR3 protein. The sample holds approximately 730,000 distinct CDR3 sequences, around 31% seen once. This chain links TRBV5-4 with TRBJ1-1; TRBD1 is a possible D gene (5 bases). This specimen consisted of cultured PBMCs, obtained from culture after CMV antigen stimulation. The clonotype comes from a human donor in good health (CMV status not recorded). Some clones in this sample may be carry-over from other donors' samples. CDR3 nucleotides: TGTGCCAGCAGCCTGGGGCAGATATCCACTGAAGCTTTCTTT. Amino acids: CASSLGQISTEAFF.